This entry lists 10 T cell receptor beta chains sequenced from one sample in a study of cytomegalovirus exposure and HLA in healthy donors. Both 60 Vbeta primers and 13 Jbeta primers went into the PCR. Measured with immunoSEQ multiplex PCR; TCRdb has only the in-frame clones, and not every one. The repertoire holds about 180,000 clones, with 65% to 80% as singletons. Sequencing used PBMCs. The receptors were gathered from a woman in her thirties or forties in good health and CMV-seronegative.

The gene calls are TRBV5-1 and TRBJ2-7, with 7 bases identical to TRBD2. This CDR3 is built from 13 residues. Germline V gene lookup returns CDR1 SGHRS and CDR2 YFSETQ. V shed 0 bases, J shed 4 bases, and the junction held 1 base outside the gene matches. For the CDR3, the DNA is TGCGCCAGCAGCTTGGGGGGAGGGTACGAGCAGTACTTC. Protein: CASSLGGGYEQYF.

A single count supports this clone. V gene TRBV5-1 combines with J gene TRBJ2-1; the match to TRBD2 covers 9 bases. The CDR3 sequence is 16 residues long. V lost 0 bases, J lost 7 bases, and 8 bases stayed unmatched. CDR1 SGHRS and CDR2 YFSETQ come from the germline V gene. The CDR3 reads CASSLVAGGYGNEQFF. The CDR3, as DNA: TGCGCCAGCAGCTTGGTGGCGGGGGGGTATGGAAATGAGCAGTTCTTC.

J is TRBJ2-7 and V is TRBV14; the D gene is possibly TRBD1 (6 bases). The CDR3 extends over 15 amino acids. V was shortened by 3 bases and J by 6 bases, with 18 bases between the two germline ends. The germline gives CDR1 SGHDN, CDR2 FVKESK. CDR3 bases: TGTGCCAGCAGCCATCCTAGAACAGGGTGGCTCGAGCAGTACTTC. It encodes CASSHPRTGWLEQYF.

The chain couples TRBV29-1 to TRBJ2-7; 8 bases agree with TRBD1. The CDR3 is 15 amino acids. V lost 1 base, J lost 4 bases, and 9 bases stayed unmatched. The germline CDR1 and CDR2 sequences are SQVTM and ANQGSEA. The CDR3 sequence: CSVEGYRGDVYEQYF. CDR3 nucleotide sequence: TGCAGCGTTGAAGGGTACAGGGGGGACGTATACGAGCAGTACTTC.

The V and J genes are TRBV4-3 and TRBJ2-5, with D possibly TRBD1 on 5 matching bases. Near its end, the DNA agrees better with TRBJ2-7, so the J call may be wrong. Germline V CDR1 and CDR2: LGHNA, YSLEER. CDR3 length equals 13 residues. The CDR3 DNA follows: TGCGCCAGCAGCCAAGATAGGGGCGACGAGCAGTACTTC. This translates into CASSQDRGDEQYF.

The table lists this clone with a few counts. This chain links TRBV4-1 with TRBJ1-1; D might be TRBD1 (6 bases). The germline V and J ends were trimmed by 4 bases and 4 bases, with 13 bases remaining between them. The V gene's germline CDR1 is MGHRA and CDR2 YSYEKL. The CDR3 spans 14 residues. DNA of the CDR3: TGCGCCAGCAGCCCGTCGAGGGGGGGCACTGAAGCTTTCTTT. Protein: CASSPSRGGTEAFF.

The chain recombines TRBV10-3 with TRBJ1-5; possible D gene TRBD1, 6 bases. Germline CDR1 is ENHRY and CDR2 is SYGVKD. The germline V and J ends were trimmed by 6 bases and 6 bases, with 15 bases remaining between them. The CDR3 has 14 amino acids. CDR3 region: CAIRKQGEGQPQHF. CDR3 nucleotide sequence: TGTGCCATCAGGAAACAGGGTGAAGGTCAGCCCCAGCATTTT.

CDR3 amino acids: CASSLGPSPEGHEQYF. In DNA form, the CDR3 reads TGTGCCAGCAGTTTAGGACCCAGTCCAGAGGGTCACGAGCAGTACTTC. The rearrangement links TRBV28 to TRBJ2-7; tentatively, D is TRBD2 (5 bases). The CDR3 has 16 amino acids. The V end was cut by 2 bases, the J end by 5 bases, with 19 bases between. Germline CDR1 MDHEN, CDR2 SYDVKM.

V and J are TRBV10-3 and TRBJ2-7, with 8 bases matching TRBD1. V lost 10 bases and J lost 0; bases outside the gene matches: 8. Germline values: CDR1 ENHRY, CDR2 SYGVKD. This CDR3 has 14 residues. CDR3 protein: CATVDRGSSYEQYF. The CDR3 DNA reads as TGTGCCACCGTAGACAGGGGTAGCTCCTACGAGCAGTACTTC.

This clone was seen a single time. CDR3 bases: TGTGCCAGCAGCCCCCTCAAACCTAGTCGGGGGGGCCTGACTGAAGCTTTCTTT. Protein product: CASSPLKPSRGGLTEAFF. The V gene is TRBV5-6, the J gene TRBJ1-1; D is possibly TRBD1 (6 bases). Germline V lookup: CDR1 SGHDT, CDR2 YYEEEE. With 4 bases removed from V and 5 bases from J, the gap between germline ends came to 27 bases. The length of the CDR3 is 18 residues.